Sequencing of this T cell receptor beta chain was carried out in a study of CD4+ T cells in melanoma. Measured with immunoSEQ multiplex PCR; TCRdb has only the in-frame clones, and not every one. The sample holds around 7,100 clones, roughly 51% seen once. V lost 4 bases, J lost 0 bases, and 10 bases lay in between. From germline, CDR1 is MNHEY and CDR2 SVGAGI. The CDR3 consists of 15 residues. This clone has a handful of counts. This sequence originates from a human donor with melanoma. The V gene is TRBV6-5, the J gene TRBJ2-1; D might be TRBD1 (5 bases). Sequencing was performed on cells from a culture (not recorded whether cultured in vitro). CDR3 in DNA: TGTGCCAGCAGTTTACAGGCCAGCTCCTACAATGAGCAGTTCTTC. This encodes CASSLQASSYNEQFF.